One sample yielded the 5 T cell receptor beta chains listed below, sequenced in a study of patients and donors after allogeneic stem cell transplantation. Each CDR3 protein gets one entry after TCRdb re-called the RT-PCR reads with MiXCR. The sample yields about a million distinct CDR3 sequences, over 15% seen once. Sequenced: blood, either unsorted or a sorted T cell fraction (not recorded which). These receptors were taken from a human donor who was either an allogeneic HSCT recipient or a stem cell or donor lymphocyte infusion donor (not recorded which). It is not recorded whose cells these are; they may come from a transplant donor.

The chain is built from TRBV30 and TRBJ2-5; a possible D gene is TRBD1 (6 bases). Germline V lookup: CDR1 GTSNPN, CDR2 SVGIG (reference sequence). CDR3 size: 15 residues. Trimming removed 0 bases from V and 5 bases from J, with 16 bases in between. The CDR3 spells CAWSVRTAARETQYF. CDR3 in DNA: TGTGCCTGGAGTGTACGGACAGCTGCCCGGGAGACCCAGTACTTC.

This clonotype occurred a few times. The rearrangement joins TRBV19 to TRBJ1-2, with D perhaps TRBD1 (6 bases). In germline, CDR1 is LNHDA, CDR2 SQIVND (reference sequence). The ends were cut back, 10 bases at V and 4 bases at J, with 25 bases in the middle. This CDR3 contains 16 residues. The CDR3 DNA reads TGTGCCACCTCCCGATCCCTCTCACAGGGCCTCTATGGCTACACCTTC. It is translated as CATSRSLSQGLYGYTF.

This clonotype was found many times. This sequence joins TRBV12-3 or TRBV12-4 and TRBJ2-7, with TRBD1 matching over 7 bases. The CDR3 sequence is 14 residues long. Trimming removed 3 bases from V and 1 base from J; junction bases left unmatched: 3. In DNA form, the CDR3 reads TGTGCCAGCAGTTTTGGACAGGCTTCCTACGAGCAGTACTTC. Residues: CASSFGQASYEQYF.

Notes on this clonotype: Without the conserved terminal phenylalanine or tryptophan, this CDR3 likely stems from a read error. The chain recombines TRBV20-1 with TRBJ2-1; 12 bases are a match to TRBD1. This CDR3 region has 14 residues. The J segment lost 10 bases and the V segment lost 5 bases, leaving 9 bases of the junction unmatched. The V gene's germline CDR1 is DFQATT and CDR2 SNEGSKA (reference sequence). This CDR3 reads CSAWFRDRGREQFL. The CDR3 DNA reads TGCAGTGCTTGGTTCCGGGACAGGGGGCGAGAGCAGTTCCTC.

This chain connects TRBV6-2 or TRBV6-3 to TRBJ2-1; D may correspond to TRBD1 or TRBD2 (6 bases each). The CDR3 totals 14 residues. The V end was cut by 7 bases, the J end by 3 bases, with 13 bases between. Germline CDR1 reads MNHEY; CDR2 reads SVGEGT. In DNA, the CDR3 is TGTGCCAGCACCCGGGGGCGCTACTACAATGAGCAGTTCTTC. Amino acids: CASTRGRYYNEQFF.